This T cell receptor beta chain was observed in a study of cytomegalovirus exposure and HLA in healthy donors. Study outcomes and limitations: Cytomegalovirus-associated TCR beta chains were listed, numbering under 200. The classifier was said to identify cytomegalovirus status with high specificity and sensitivity.

Separate from the roughly 720-subject first cohort, the roughly 120-subject validation cohort was the one that the donors belonged to. Assay: immunoSEQ multiplex PCR; the TCRdb copy retains only in-frame clones and omits some. The table includes about 140,000 clones, roughly nine tenths detected once. Concerning this clone: As yet, its antigen is unknown.

Trimming shortened V by 3 bases and J by 6 bases, and 11 bases separated the two germline ends. Per germline, CDR1 ENHRY and CDR2 SYGVKD. This CDR3 contains 13 residues. The sequence was collected from a man aged 18 to 29 in good health and CMV-seronegative. Sample: PBMCs. This rearrangement joins TRBV10-3 to TRBJ1-2; D call uncertain. The DNA of the CDR3 is TGTGCCATCAGTGAACGGGGTTCCCATGGCTACACCTTC. Its protein is CAISERGSHGYTF.